These 25 T cell receptor beta chains came from one sample sequenced in a study of T cells in Graves' hyperthyroidism and ophthalmopathy. Amplified TCR beta CDR3 regions derived from RNA transcripts. Primed by the HTBI set, a first-round RT-PCR was run on the TCR CDR3. TCRdb processed the multiplex PCR reads anew with MiXCR; each CDR3 protein has one entry. The sample lists roughly 110,000 distinct CDR3 sequences, 15% to 20% seen once, with about 44% in the top ten. Sequencing was done on a sample of blood. Receptor source: a woman aged 45 to 65 with Graves' hyperthyroidism.

At least ten counts were recorded for this clonotype. The CDR3 region is CASRYSYPGTGWANTEAFF. For the CDR3, the DNA is TGCGCCAGCAGATACTCTTACCCCGGGACAGGATGGGCCAACACTGAAGCTTTCTTT. The chain carries TRBV5-1 and TRBJ1-1; 8 positions agree with TRBD1. Germline CDR1 is SGHRS and CDR2 is YFSETQ. The CDR3 has 19 residues. The trim removed 5 bases at V and 2 bases at J, leaving 20 bases unmatched.

The chain combines TRBV2 with TRBJ2-3; D might be TRBD1 (5 bases). The CDR3 covers 14 residues. Trimming shortened V by 9 bases and J by 0 bases, and 13 bases separated the two germline ends. Germline V lookup: CDR1 SNHLY, CDR2 FYNNEI. CDR3 protein: CASNRNPSTDTQYF. Written as DNA, the CDR3 is TGTGCCAGTAACAGGAACCCTAGCACAGATACGCAGTATTTT. The variable domain in full, with the rest retrieved from reference TRBV2 and TRBJ2-3, is EPEVTQTPSHQVTQMGQEVILRCVPISNHLYFYWYRQILGQKVEFLVSFYNNEISEKSEIFDDQFSVERPDGSNFTLKIRSTKLEDSAMYFCASNRNPSTDTQYFGPGTRLTVL.

This clonotype was found many times. The chain is built from TRBV19 and TRBJ2-5, with D unclear. The CDR3 has 11 residues. The V gene lost 6 bases and the J gene lost 5 bases, with 7 bases spanning the gap. The germline V gene encodes CDR1 LNHDA and CDR2 SQIVND (reference sequence). The CDR3 is CASRYRETQYF. CDR3 coding DNA: TGTGCCAGTAGATACCGGGAGACCCAGTACTTC.

Many counts were recorded for this clonotype. The chain is built from TRBV20-1 and TRBJ2-3; D uncertain. Germline V gives CDR1 DFQATT, CDR2 SNEGSKA (reference sequence). Trimming cost V 1 base and J 6 bases, with 11 bases left between them. The CDR3 loop spans 13 amino acids. CDR3 loop: CSARVIGPDTQYF. The CDR3 nucleotides read TGCAGTGCTAGAGTCATAGGTCCCGATACGCAGTATTTT.

In the case of this clonotype: This may arise from a read error, as a much more abundant clone is one base away. The missing conserved phenylalanine or tryptophan at the end of this CDR3 makes a read error likely. V and J are TRBV7-9 and TRBJ2-3; D assignment may be TRBD1 or TRBD2 (5 bases each). CDR3 length equals 13 residues. Per the germline V gene, CDR1 is SEHNR and CDR2 is FQNEAQ (reference sequence). The V end was cut by 5 bases, the J end by 2 bases, with 8 bases between. The CDR3 is CASSRGTTDTQYS. The CDR3 coding sequence is TGTGCCAGCAGCCGAGGGACCACAGATACGCAGTATTCT.

In its sample, this clonotype was seen many times. This chain joins TRBV29-1 and TRBJ1-1; 8 bases fit TRBD1. CDR3 size: 12 residues. Germline-derived CDR1 and CDR2 are SQVTM and ANQGSEA. After removal of 2 bases from V and 5 bases from J, the junction contained 1 base not matched to a gene. DNA for the CDR3: TGCAGCGTTGAAACAGGGGGAACTGAAGCTTTCTTT. Its translation is CSVETGGTEAFF.

This clonotype was detected ten times or more. The chain employs TRBV5-1 and TRBJ2-3; TRBD2 is a possible D gene (5 bases). The CDR3 runs to 16 residues. V was trimmed by 0 bases and J by 4 bases, leaving 15 bases between them. CDR1 and CDR2 (germline): SGHRS, YFSETQ. CDR3 in amino acids: CASSLEGLRAPDTQYF. DNA of the CDR3: TGCGCCAGCAGCTTGGAAGGACTCCGAGCTCCAGATACGCAGTATTTT.

This clonotype was seen more than once but under ten times. The chain joins TRBV6-5 to TRBJ1-1; TRBD1 matches 11 bases. Looked up from germline, CDR1 is MNHEY and CDR2 is SVGAGI. The junction had 6 bases not matched to a gene; V was cut back by 5 bases and J by 1 base. CDR3 length: 16 amino acids. The CDR3 is CASSTLGTGGNTEAFF. Written as DNA, the CDR3 is TGTGCCAGCAGTACTCTCGGGACAGGGGGGAACACTGAAGCTTTCTTT.

The rearrangement joins TRBV28 to TRBJ1-2, with 8 bases aligning to TRBD1. The CDR3 is 14 residues long. V dropped 2 bases and J dropped 7; count of bases not matched to a gene: 6. Germline values: CDR1 MDHEN, CDR2 SYDVKM. CDR3 loop: CASSLADRVGGYTF. The CDR3 DNA reads TGTGCCAGCAGTTTAGCGGACAGGGTTGGTGGCTACACCTTC.

This clonotype is medium-sized. The J gene is TRBJ2-7, the V gene TRBV7-9, with D maybe TRBD1 (5 bases). Germline V gives CDR1 SEHNR, CDR2 FQNEAQ (reference sequence). Trimming left V 3 bases short and J 6 bases short, with 18 bases between. CDR3 length: 15 amino acids. The CDR3 nucleotides are TGTGCCAGCAGCTTTCAACTGGGGCGTGTGGGCGAGCAGTACTTC. Amino acids: CASSFQLGRVGEQYF.

Many counts were recorded for this clonotype. CDR3 amino acids: CASSLRGGYGNEKLFF. CDR3 DNA sequence: TGTGCCAGCAGCTTACGCGGGGGGTATGGGAATGAAAAACTGTTTTTT. The chain has TRBV7-9 and TRBJ1-4; D is possibly TRBD1 (5 bases). The CDR3 extends over 16 amino acids. Between the trimmed V and J ends, which lost 2 bases and 5 bases, there was a span of 15 bases. Germline CDR1 and CDR2: SEHNR and FQNEAQ (reference sequence).

This clonotype was detected many times. This rearrangement joins TRBV14 to TRBJ2-1; D may be TRBD1 (5 bases). CDR1 and CDR2 (germline): SGHDN, FVKESK. The CDR3 consists of 15 residues. The V and J ends lost 1 base and 9 bases respectively, with 16 bases between them. The DNA of the CDR3 is TGTGCCAGCAGCCAAGTTGTACAGGCAAGAGGTGAGCAGTTCTTC. This encodes CASSQVVQARGEQFF.

This clonotype has a count of ten or more. The gene calls are TRBV11-3 and TRBJ2-2; 8 bases are shared with TRBD2. The V segment lost 5 bases and the J segment 6 bases; nucleotides outside the gene matches: 11. Germline V gene lookup returns CDR1 SGHNT and CDR2 YENEEA. There are 16 residues in the CDR3. CDR3 in amino acids: CASSGHGSGTSGELFF. The CDR3 nucleotides are TGTGCCAGCAGCGGCCACGGTAGCGGGACTTCCGGGGAGCTGTTTTTT. The complete variable domain, with remaining parts taken from reference TRBV11-3 and TRBJ2-2, reads EAGVVQSPRYKIIEKKQPVAFWCNPISGHNTLYWYLQNLGQGPELLIRYENEEAVDDSQLPKDRFSAERLKGVDSTLKIQPAELGDSAVYLCASSGHGSGTSGELFFGEGSRLTVL.

This clonotype was counted many times. The chain links TRBV20-1 to TRBJ1-1, with 8 bases that match TRBD1. This CDR3 has 16 residues. J gave up 0 bases and V 5 bases, and 11 bases lay outside the gene matches. Germline lookup yields CDR1 DFQATT and CDR2 SNEGSKA (reference sequence). CDR3 amino acids: CSAPRPGTGMNTEAFF. The CDR3, as DNA: TGCAGTGCTCCTCGACCCGGGACAGGTATGAACACTGAAGCTTTCTTT.

This clonotype was seen at least ten times. The chain carries TRBV6-1 and TRBJ2-1; D possibly uses TRBD1 or TRBD2 (6 bases each). Germline V lookup: CDR1 MNHNS, CDR2 SASEGT. Trimming took 0 bases from V and 5 from J, leaving 14 bases between them. The CDR3 sequence is 16 residues long. The CDR3 DNA follows: TGTGCCAGCAGTGAAGCCCCTACGGGGGCAAACAATGAGCAGTTCTTC. Its translation: CASSEAPTGANNEQFF.

Worth noting for this clonotype: Germline and junction disagree at one end, which may indicate a read error. The chain couples TRBV13 to TRBJ2-3; 8 positions match TRBD1. The CDR3 spans 13 residues. Germline V gives CDR1 PRHDT, CDR2 FYEKMQ (reference sequence). The CDR3 sequence: CASSQRQGIYQYF. In DNA, the CDR3 is TGCGCCAGCAGCCAGCGACAGGGGATATACCAGTATTTT.

A few counts support this clonotype. The V and J genes are TRBV7-9 and TRBJ1-5, with 10 bases lining up with TRBD1. The V gene end was trimmed by 5 bases and the J gene end by 4 bases; junction bases not matched to a gene: 8. Germline assignment: CDR1 SEHNR and CDR2 FQNEAQ (reference sequence). This CDR3 is 16 amino acids long. This CDR3 reads CASSGGGDRGNQPQHF. CDR3 nucleotides: TGTGCCAGCAGCGGGGGGGGGGACAGGGGTAATCAGCCCCAGCATTTT.

This clonotype was observed at least ten times. The chain carries TRBV27 and TRBJ2-2, with 9 bases identical to TRBD1. CDR1 is MNHEY, CDR2 SMNVEV, per germline (reference sequence). The CDR3 spans 14 residues. After removal of 8 bases from V and 5 bases from J, the junction contained 6 bases not matched to a gene. The CDR3, as DNA: TGTGCCAGCGGAAGGACAGGGGCGACCGGGGAGCTGTTTTTT. Protein sequence: CASGRTGATGELFF.

This chain uses TRBV7-2 with TRBJ2-7, with 11 bases lining up with TRBD2. The trim removed 2 bases at V and 2 bases at J, leaving 8 bases unmatched. The CDR3 has 17 amino acids. The germline gives CDR1 SGHTA, CDR2 FQGNSA. The CDR3 is CASSLSINSGRAYEQYF. The CDR3 DNA is TGTGCCAGCAGCTTAAGTATTAATAGCGGGAGGGCCTACGAGCAGTACTTC.

This clonotype was detected many times. The chain has TRBV2 and TRBJ2-5; 9 positions agree with TRBD1. The ends lost 5 bases at V and 5 bases at J; junction bases unmatched: 6. Germline-derived CDR1 and CDR2 are SNHLY and FYNNEI. This CDR3 region has 14 residues. CDR3 DNA: TGTGCCAGCAGTACCGGGACAGGGAAGGAGACCCAGTACTTC. Its protein product is CASSTGTGKETQYF.

This clonotype was observed at least ten times. The V and J genes are TRBV19 and TRBJ1-1; 8 bases agree with TRBD1. With 2 bases clipped from V and 4 bases from J, the junction kept 3 bases outside the gene matches. The CDR3 is 14 residues long. Germline CDR1 and CDR2: LNHDA and SQIVND (reference sequence). The CDR3 reads CASSINRGGTEAFF. In nucleotides, the CDR3 is TGTGCCAGTAGTATAAACAGGGGGGGCACTGAAGCTTTCTTT.

This clonotype was seen many times. J is TRBJ1-2 and V is TRBV7-9, with 7 bases identical to TRBD1. Germline V lookup: CDR1 SEHNR, CDR2 FQNEAQ (reference sequence). V lost 5 bases to trimming and J lost 9 bases; unmatched junction nucleotides: 12. The CDR3 consists of 14 residues. CDR3 DNA sequence: TGTGCCAGCAGCGCCACAGGGGACTATGATAGCTACACCTTC. Protein sequence: CASSATGDYDSYTF.

This chain uses TRBV6-5 with TRBJ2-1; D is perhaps TRBD2 (5 bases). V gave up 4 bases and J gave up 1 base, with 8 bases separating them. The CDR3 loop spans 14 amino acids. Germline V lookup: CDR1 MNHEY, CDR2 SVGAGI. The CDR3 DNA follows: TGTGCCAGCAGTTTCGGGGTTTCCTACAATGAGCAGTTCTTC. It translates to CASSFGVSYNEQFF.

This clonotype was counted ten times or more. The chain uses TRBV3-1 and TRBJ1-1, with D possibly being TRBD1 (5 bases). Germline CDR1 is LGHDT and CDR2 is YNNKEL (reference sequence). CDR3 length equals 12 residues. The ends were cut back, 4 bases at V and 7 bases at J, with 10 bases in the middle. The CDR3 loop is CASSPWGGEAFF. Here the CDR3 DNA reads TGTGCCAGCAGCCCTTGGGGGGGTGAAGCTTTCTTT.

Only a few counts were recorded for this clonotype. The DNA for the CDR3 is TGTGCCAGCAAGCTCCAAAGCACAGATACGCAGTATTTT. Its protein is CASKLQSTDTQYF. J is TRBJ2-3 and V is TRBV6-1; D is unresolved. The germline V gene has CDR1 MNHNS and CDR2 SASEGT. V was pared by 7 bases and J by 0 bases, with 8 bases between. The CDR3 length is 13 residues.